A single sample gave rise to the 32 T cell receptor beta chains below, sequenced in a study of T cells in localized non-small cell lung cancer. Sequencing used immunoSEQ multiplex PCR; TCRdb keeps in-frame clones, though not all of them. The table records some 56,000 clones, 86% of them present only once. Sequences were derived from peripheral blood, sampled before any cancer treatment. These TCRs come from a woman aged 40-69 years with stage I lung adenocarcinoma.

The chain links TRBV6-1 to TRBJ1-2, with D uncertain. Germline values: CDR1 MNHNS, CDR2 SASEGT. Trimming stripped 4 bases from V and 7 bases from J, with 19 bases between. This CDR3 spans 15 amino acids. The chain's CDR3 is CASSGEDGSFSGYTF. CDR3 nucleotides: TGTGCCAGCAGTGGCGAAGACGGTTCGTTTTCTGGCTACACCTTC.

V gene TRBV19 combines with J gene TRBJ1-5; D is undetermined. Per germline, CDR1 LNHDA and CDR2 SQIVND (reference sequence). There are 14 residues in the CDR3. Between the trimmed V and J ends, which lost 10 bases and 3 bases, there was a span of 16 bases. The CDR3 DNA sequence: TGTGCCACCTCAGGAGTCCGACTCAATCAGCCCCAGCATTTT. Translating it yields CATSGVRLNQPQHF.

This chain uses TRBV4-2 with TRBJ2-5; D call uncertain. V was clipped by 1 base and J by 5 bases, with 11 bases between them. CDR3 length: 14 residues. In germline, CDR1 is LGHNA, CDR2 YNFKEQ. The CDR3 DNA follows: TGTGCCAGCAGCCAAGCCCGCAATCGGGAGACCCAGTACTTC. Translating it yields CASSQARNRETQYF.

The genes are TRBV6-1 and TRBJ1-1; weak D call: TRBD1 (5 bases). The CDR3 length is 15 residues. V shed 3 bases and J shed 0 bases, with 11 bases lying between them. Germline V gene sequence: CDR1 MNHNS, CDR2 SASEGT. Here the CDR3 DNA reads TGTGCCAGCAGTGACCGACAGACTATGAACACTGAAGCTTTCTTT. As protein: CASSDRQTMNTEAFF.

This chain links TRBV28 with TRBJ1-1; D is perhaps TRBD1 (6 bases). CDR1 and CDR2 (germline): MDHEN, SYDVKM. This CDR3 is 15 amino acids long. V gave up 2 bases and J gave up 2 bases, with 12 bases separating them. CDR3 residues: CASSLPGASNTEAFF. The CDR3 DNA reads as TGTGCCAGCAGTTTACCAGGGGCAAGTAACACTGAAGCTTTCTTT.

This rearrangement joins TRBV15 to TRBJ2-7; D unresolved. Germline V gene lookup returns CDR1 LNHNV and CDR2 YYDKDF (reference sequence). V lost 4 bases, J lost 6 bases, and 13 bases lay in between. CDR3 length: 13 amino acids. CDR3 loop: CATSTPDPTEQYF. The CDR3 DNA is TGTGCCACCAGCACCCCGGACCCCACCGAGCAGTACTTC. Drawing the rest from reference TRBV15 and TRBJ2-7, the complete variable domain is DAMVIQNPRYQVTQFGKPVTLSCSQTLNHNVMYWYQQKSSQAPKLLFHYYDKDFNNEADTPDNFQSRRPNTSFCFLDIRSPGLGDTAMYLCATSTPDPTEQYFGPGTRLTVT.

This clone has just one count. The genes are TRBV7-2 and TRBJ2-5, with TRBD2 matching 7 bases. Germline assignment: CDR1 SGHTA and CDR2 FQGNSA. This CDR3 has 15 residues. The junction had 7 bases not matched to a gene; V was cut back by 4 bases and J by 2 bases. As DNA, the CDR3 is TGTGCCAGCAGCTACGGAGGCGGGGGACAAGAGACCCAGTACTTC. It specifies CASSYGGGGQETQYF.

V and J are TRBV6-4 and TRBJ1-6; 9 bases agree with TRBD1. The CDR3 has 15 amino acids. CDR1 is MRHNA, CDR2 SNTAGT, per germline. J was trimmed by 9 bases and V by 6 bases; bases with no gene match: 9. CDR3 amino acids: CASSPDRGLISPLHF. CDR3 sequence (DNA): TGTGCCAGCAGCCCTGACAGGGGGTTAATTTCACCCCTCCACTTT.

The J gene is TRBJ1-4, the V gene TRBV6-6; perhaps TRBD1 as D (5 bases). The V end lost 2 bases, the J end lost 6 bases, and 7 bases lay between the germline ends. The CDR3 is 13 residues long. From germline, CDR1 is MNHNY and CDR2 SVGAGI (reference sequence). CDR3 sequence: CASSYGTDEKLFF. The CDR3 DNA reads TGTGCCAGCAGTTACGGGACGGATGAAAAACTGTTTTTT.

The J gene is TRBJ2-7, the V gene TRBV6-6, with D possibly matching TRBD2 (5 bases). The CDR3 covers 12 residues. V was shortened by 5 bases and J by 4 bases, with 9 bases between the two germline ends. CDR1 and CDR2 from the germline V gene are MNHNY and SVGAGI (reference sequence). CDR3 residues: CASSGGTYEQYF. For the CDR3, the DNA is TGTGCCAGCAGTGGAGGAACTTACGAGCAGTACTTC.

This clone was seen a single time. The chain couples TRBV5-4 to TRBJ2-7; no reliable D call. The V and J ends lost 1 base and 6 bases respectively, with 11 bases between them. The CDR3 consists of 13 residues. From germline, CDR1 is SGHNT and CDR2 YYREEE (reference sequence). DNA of the CDR3: TGTGCCAGCAGCTTGACCCCGCCGGGCGAGCAGTACTTC. Amino acid sequence: CASSLTPPGEQYF.

V usage is TRBV6-5 and J usage is TRBJ1-4; D perhaps matches TRBD1 (5 bases). This CDR3 has 15 amino acids. The germline V gene encodes CDR1 MNHEY and CDR2 SVGAGI. The ends were cut back, 3 bases at V and 7 bases at J, with 15 bases in the middle. The CDR3 region has the DNA TGTGCCAGCAGTTATCTCCAGGTGGGACGTGAAAAACTGTTTTTT. Encoded protein: CASSYLQVGREKLFF.

V gene TRBV6-5 combines with J gene TRBJ1-1; D is unresolved. Looked up from germline, CDR1 is MNHEY and CDR2 is SVGAGI. This CDR3 has 14 residues. V lost 3 bases and J lost 5, with 13 bases in between. The CDR3 bases are TGTGCCAGCAGTTATACTAGAGGGCGGACTGAAGCTTTCTTT. This sequence encodes CASSYTRGRTEAFF.

The chain uses TRBV30 and TRBJ1-5; D unresolved. V shed 3 bases and J shed 3 bases, with 12 bases lying between them. Germline CDR1 reads GTSNPN; CDR2 reads SVGIG (reference sequence). The CDR3 runs 14 residues. In DNA form, the CDR3 reads TGTGCCTGGAGCTTTGACAAATACAATCAGCCCCAGCATTTT. Encoded protein: CAWSFDKYNQPQHF.

V and J are TRBV5-6 and TRBJ2-1; D possibly uses TRBD1 or TRBD2 (6 bases each). CDR3 length: 17 amino acids. Germline CDR1 and CDR2: SGHDT and YYEEEE. V was cut by 2 bases and J by 6 bases, with 21 bases left in between. The DNA for the CDR3 is TGTGCCAGCAGCTTAAGTGGTTGGCAGGGGAGGTTCAATGAGCAGTTCTTC. Translating it yields CASSLSGWQGRFNEQFF.

The chain is built from TRBV5-6 and TRBJ2-1; D call uncertain. CDR1 is SGHDT, CDR2 YYEEEE, per germline. V lost 2 bases and J lost 2, with 8 bases in between. The CDR3 contains 14 residues. The CDR3 region is CASSFTGAYNEQFF. CDR3 coding DNA: TGTGCCAGCAGCTTCACCGGTGCCTACAATGAGCAGTTCTTC.

The rearrangement joins TRBV5-1 to TRBJ1-3; 10 nucleotides match TRBD1. CDR3 length: 16 residues. J lost 4 bases, V lost 4 bases, and 8 bases had no gene match. Germline V gene lookup returns CDR1 SGHRS and CDR2 YFSETQ. Here the CDR3 DNA reads TGCGCCAGCAGCACGGGGGACAGGGGAAGCGGAAACACCATATATTTT. Its protein product is CASSTGDRGSGNTIYF.

The rearrangement joins TRBV5-1 to TRBJ2-5; no reliable D call. V lost 6 bases and J 5 bases, leaving 14 bases between the germline ends. The CDR3 has 13 amino acids. CDR1 is SGHRS and CDR2 is YFSETQ in the germline V gene. This chain's CDR3 is CASTSSLGETQYF. For the CDR3, the DNA is TGCGCCAGCACCTCATCTCTGGGGGAGACCCAGTACTTC.

As DNA, the CDR3 is TGTGCCAGCAGCCAGACCTTGGGGGGCTACGAGCAGTACTTC. Its translation is CASSQTLGGYEQYF. This rearrangement joins TRBV28 to TRBJ2-7; the D gene is possibly TRBD2 (6 bases). Germline V lookup: CDR1 MDHEN, CDR2 SYDVKM. Trimming stripped 6 bases from V and 3 bases from J, with 15 bases between. CDR3 length: 14 amino acids.

This clone came up a few times. The chain joins TRBV11-2 to TRBJ2-1; D is unresolved. Germline V gene lookup returns CDR1 SGHAT and CDR2 FQNNGV. CDR3 length: 17 amino acids. With 0 bases removed from V and 6 bases from J, the gap between germline ends came to 18 bases. The DNA for the CDR3 is TGTGCCAGCAGCTTAGATCTAAGGTTCTCAATGGGCAATGAGCAGTTCTTC. Protein product: CASSLDLRFSMGNEQFF.

V and J are TRBV28 and TRBJ1-1; 11 bases are a match to TRBD1. The CDR3 loop spans 16 amino acids. The J segment lost 6 bases and the V segment lost 5 bases, leaving 11 bases of the junction unmatched. Germline V lookup: CDR1 MDHEN, CDR2 SYDVKM. The CDR3 protein is CASSPGDRGFDAEAFF. CDR3 sequence (DNA): TGTGCCAGCAGTCCCGGGGACAGGGGGTTCGACGCTGAAGCTTTCTTT.

The J gene is TRBJ2-4, the V gene TRBV7-8, with 7 bases aligning to TRBD1. Germline loops: CDR1 SGHVS, CDR2 FQNEAQ. Trimming removed 1 base from V and 4 bases from J; junction bases left unmatched: 1. The CDR3 length is 14 residues. CDR3 in DNA: TGTGCCAGCAGCTTAGGACAGGGAAAAAACATTCAGTACTTC. Its translation is CASSLGQGKNIQYF.

V and J are TRBV6-1 and TRBJ1-5; tentative D call: TRBD1 (6 bases). The V gene lost 4 bases and the J gene lost 3 bases, with 16 bases spanning the gap. Germline V gives CDR1 MNHNS, CDR2 SASEGT. The CDR3 consists of 16 residues. DNA of the CDR3: TGTGCCAGCAGTGCTAACAGGGCGACACTCAATCAGCCCCAGCATTTT. It encodes CASSANRATLNQPQHF.

The chain joins TRBV9 to TRBJ2-7, with D maybe TRBD2 (6 bases). V shed 7 bases and J shed 1 base, with 12 bases lying between them. CDR1 and CDR2 from the germline V gene are SGDLS and YYNGEE. The CDR3 length is 13 residues. The CDR3 nucleotides read TGTGCCAGCTCACGGCGGGGATCCTACGAGCAGTACTTC. This encodes CASSRRGSYEQYF.

The J gene is TRBJ2-6, the V gene TRBV19; D is possibly TRBD1 (6 bases). The CDR3 spans 16 residues. Trimming stripped 6 bases from V and 6 bases from J, with 18 bases between. Germline loops: CDR1 LNHDA, CDR2 SQIVND (reference sequence). CDR3 sequence: CASSRRTVREANVLTF. CDR3 in DNA: TGTGCCAGTAGCCGCCGGACAGTGCGCGAGGCCAACGTCCTGACTTTC.

The chain recombines TRBV2 with TRBJ2-2, with 7 bases lining up with TRBD1. Per the germline V gene, CDR1 is SNHLY and CDR2 is FYNNEI. V was clipped by 6 bases and J by 1 base; unmatched bases: 2. The CDR3 has 14 residues. The CDR3 loop is CASRRTGNTGELFF. CDR3 DNA sequence: TGTGCCAGCAGACGGACAGGGAACACCGGGGAGCTGTTTTTT.

This chain links TRBV7-9 with TRBJ1-2; TRBD1 agrees at 9 bases. Germline V gene sequence: CDR1 SEHNR, CDR2 FQNEAQ (reference sequence). The CDR3 covers 14 residues. J gave up 8 bases and V 1 base, and 5 bases lay outside the gene matches. The CDR3 DNA sequence: TGTGCCAGCAGCTTAGGGGGACAGGGAGGCGGCTACACCTTC. This encodes CASSLGGQGGGYTF.

The chain joins TRBV30 to TRBJ2-1; TRBD2 agrees at 12 bases. Trimming took 2 bases from V and 3 from J; bases not matched to a gene: 5. This CDR3 contains 16 residues. From germline, CDR1 is GTSNPN and CDR2 SVGIG (reference sequence). The CDR3: CAWSLGTSGRYNEQFF. The CDR3 coding sequence is TGTGCCTGGAGTCTCGGGACTAGCGGGCGCTACAATGAGCAGTTCTTC.

The V gene is TRBV19, the J gene TRBJ2-7, with a weak D call TRBD2 (5 bases). The germline gives CDR1 LNHDA, CDR2 SQIVND (reference sequence). V was pared by 4 bases and J by 2 bases, with 15 bases between. This CDR3 has 15 amino acids. CDR3 sequence reads: CASSTLRGTAYEQYF. Written as DNA, the CDR3 is TGTGCCAGTAGTACCCTCCGGGGAACAGCCTACGAGCAGTACTTC.

The chain combines TRBV7-2 with TRBJ1-1; D might be TRBD1 (6 bases). V was shortened by 2 bases and J by 7 bases, with 11 bases between the two germline ends. Looked up from germline, CDR1 is SGHTA and CDR2 is FQGNSA. The CDR3 extends over 13 amino acids. DNA of the CDR3: TGTGCCAGCAGCTTATACAGGGTGGGTGAAGCTTTCTTT. It yields the protein CASSLYRVGEAFF.

The chain employs TRBV15 and TRBJ1-2, with D unresolved. V was shortened by 1 base and J by 2 bases, with 5 bases between the two germline ends. CDR3 length: 13 amino acids. Germline-derived CDR1 and CDR2 are LNHNV and YYDKDF (reference sequence). CDR3 sequence: CATSRGQNYGYTF. Written as DNA, the CDR3 is TGTGCCACCAGCAGAGGTCAGAACTATGGCTACACCTTC.

The chain uses TRBV5-4 and TRBJ1-2; no clear D gene. V was trimmed by 1 base and J by 2 bases, leaving 6 bases between them. This CDR3 has 13 amino acids. The germline gives CDR1 SGHNT, CDR2 YYREEE (reference sequence). CDR3 loop: CASSLSMNYGYTF. The DNA of the CDR3 is TGTGCCAGCAGCTTGAGCATGAACTATGGCTACACCTTC.